Below, 30 T cell receptor beta chains from the same sample are listed, as sequenced in a study of cytomegalovirus exposure and HLA in healthy donors. Generated by immunoSEQ multiplex PCR, the TCRdb table keeps only in-frame clones and is missing some. The sample carries 110,000 to 150,000 clones, about 86% recorded once. Sequencing input: PBMCs. These receptors were obtained from a woman under 30 in good health and CMV-seropositive.

This chain joins TRBV7-8 and TRBJ2-7; a possible D gene is TRBD1 (6 bases). The CDR3 contains 14 residues. The V and J ends lost 5 bases and 2 bases respectively, with 13 bases between them. Germline assignment: CDR1 SGHVS and CDR2 FQNEAQ. CDR3 nucleotides: TGTGCCAGCAGCCATTCGGGACAAACCTACGAGCAGTACTTC. The encoded protein is CASSHSGQTYEQYF.

A single count supports this clone. The J gene is TRBJ2-7, the V gene TRBV4-1; D call uncertain. Germline CDR1 and CDR2: MGHRA and YSYEKL. V was trimmed by 3 bases and J by 3 bases, leaving 9 bases between them. This CDR3 spans 13 amino acids. In DNA, the CDR3 is TGCGCCAGCAGCCATAAATCGTTCTACGAGCAGTACTTC. This sequence encodes CASSHKSFYEQYF.

V is TRBV4-2 and J is TRBJ1-1; a possible D gene is TRBD1 (6 bases). The V and J ends lost 2 bases and 0 bases respectively, with 7 bases between them. Per the germline V gene, CDR1 is LGHNA and CDR2 is YNFKEQ. The CDR3 runs 14 residues. Written as DNA, the CDR3 is TGTGCCAGCAGCCAAACAGGGTTGAACACTGAAGCTTTCTTT. Residues: CASSQTGLNTEAFF.

The chain combines TRBV7-3 with TRBJ1-1; no clear D. The length of the CDR3 is 13 residues. Deletions cut 1 base from V and 4 bases from J, with 7 bases between. In germline, CDR1 is SGHTA, CDR2 FQGTGA. The chain's CDR3 is CASSLRGPTEAFF. The DNA for the CDR3 is TGTGCCAGCAGCTTAAGAGGTCCCACTGAAGCTTTCTTT.

V is TRBV29-1 and J is TRBJ1-1, with 11 nucleotides matching TRBD1. Germline V lookup: CDR1 SQVTM, CDR2 ANQGSEA. J was trimmed by 6 bases and V by 1 base; bases with no gene match: 4. The CDR3 spans 14 residues. The DNA for the CDR3 is TGCAGCGTTGAAGGTCGGACAGGGGGCTCTGAAGCTTTCTTT. Translated: CSVEGRTGGSEAFF.

The chain links TRBV6-5 to TRBJ1-2; D is perhaps TRBD1 (5 bases). Trimming removed 0 bases at V and 4 bases at J, with 12 bases between. CDR3 length: 15 amino acids. The V gene's germline CDR1 is MNHEY and CDR2 SVGAGI. CDR3 region: CASSYSTRRGYGYTF. The CDR3 bases are TGTGCCAGCAGTTACTCGACCCGGAGGGGCTATGGCTACACCTTC.

The chain carries TRBV7-3 and TRBJ2-7, with 9 positions matching TRBD1. Per the germline V gene, CDR1 is SGHTA and CDR2 is FQGTGA. The length of the CDR3 is 15 residues. Trimming removed 0 bases from V and 4 bases from J; junction bases left unmatched: 4. The CDR3 reads CASSLTAGQGYEQYF. CDR3 bases: TGTGCCAGCAGCTTAACCGCGGGACAGGGTTACGAGCAGTACTTC. Full variable domain (rest looked up from reference TRBV7-3 and TRBJ2-7): GAGVSQTPSNKVTEKGKYVELRCDPISGHTALYWYRQSLGQGPEFLIYFQGTGAADDSGLPNDRFFAVRPEGSVSTLKIQRTERGDSAVYLCASSLTAGQGYEQYFGPGTRLTVT.

J is TRBJ1-1 and V is TRBV25-1; maybe TRBD1 (5 bases). The CDR3 totals 15 residues. The V end lost 4 bases, the J end lost 4 bases, and 16 bases lay between the germline ends. CDR1 MGHDK and CDR2 SYGVNS come from the germline V gene. The CDR3 region is CASSARTIRGTEAFF. CDR3 coding DNA: TGTGCCAGCAGTGCGCGGACGATAAGGGGCACTGAAGCTTTCTTT.

The rearrangement uses TRBV7-2 and TRBJ1-6; D is unresolved. The V gene lost 4 bases and the J gene lost 0 bases, with 7 bases spanning the gap. The CDR3 is 15 amino acids. Germline CDR1 and CDR2: SGHTA and FQGNSA. The CDR3 is CASSSSSSYNSPLHF. The CDR3 coding sequence is TGTGCCAGCAGCTCTTCCAGCTCCTATAATTCACCCCTCCACTTT.

This clone is a singleton in its sample. J is TRBJ1-4 and V is TRBV4-2; 10 positions match TRBD1. Per the germline V gene, CDR1 is LGHNA and CDR2 is YNFKEQ. With 4 bases clipped from V and 7 bases from J, the junction kept 6 bases outside the gene matches. This CDR3 is 15 amino acids long. CDR3 DNA sequence: TGTGCCAGCAGCCCCGACAGGGGGCGGGGTGAAAAACTGTTTTTT. It is translated as CASSPDRGRGEKLFF.

The V gene is TRBV28, the J gene TRBJ2-7; TRBD2 matches at 10 bases. Trimming took 10 bases from V and 0 from J; bases not matched to a gene: 6. CDR3 length: 14 residues. Germline lookup yields CDR1 MDHEN and CDR2 SYDVKM. This CDR3 reads CATLLAGASYEQYF. The CDR3 bases are TGTGCCACCCTTCTAGCGGGGGCCTCCTACGAGCAGTACTTC.

The chain couples TRBV14 to TRBJ2-5; D uncertain. Trimming removed 3 bases at V and 0 bases at J, with 2 bases between. The CDR3 has 12 amino acids. Germline CDR1 is SGHDN and CDR2 is FVKESK. For the CDR3, the DNA is TGTGCCAGCAGCCACTACCAAGAGACCCAGTACTTC. Translation: CASSHYQETQYF.

This clone appeared once. This rearrangement joins TRBV27 to TRBJ1-3; 7 positions agree with TRBD1. The CDR3 runs 16 residues. In germline, CDR1 is MNHEY, CDR2 SMNVEV (reference sequence). Trimming at V came to 6 bases and at J to 4 bases, leaving 12 bases not matched to a gene. The CDR3 bases are TGTGCCAGCAGACCAAACAGGGGAAATTTCGGAAACACCATATATTTT. This sequence encodes CASRPNRGNFGNTIYF.

This chain uses TRBV11-1 with TRBJ2-6; 8 bases align to TRBD1. Germline V gene data show CDR1 as SGHAT and CDR2 as FQDESV (reference sequence). This CDR3 has 17 residues. V lost 3 bases to trimming and J lost 1 base; unmatched junction nucleotides: 5. This CDR3 reads CASSLTGVMSGANVLTF. The CDR3 nucleotides read TGTGCCAGCAGCTTGACAGGGGTGATGTCTGGGGCCAACGTCCTGACTTTC.

The V gene is TRBV2, the J gene TRBJ1-4; TRBD1 is a possible D gene (5 bases). Germline V gives CDR1 SNHLY, CDR2 FYNNEI. The length of the CDR3 is 14 residues. With 6 bases removed from V and 7 bases from J, the gap between germline ends came to 15 bases. CDR3 sequence: CASSRGGTAEKLFF. The CDR3 DNA reads TGTGCCAGCAGCAGAGGAGGGACGGCTGAAAAACTGTTTTTT.

This rearrangement joins TRBV4-3 to TRBJ2-4, with 8 bases lining up with TRBD1. The CDR3 covers 16 residues. V lost 3 bases and J lost 1; bases outside the gene matches: 5. In germline, CDR1 is LGHNA, CDR2 YSLEER. CDR3 amino acids: CASSQYYRGAKNIQYF. DNA of the CDR3: TGCGCCAGCAGCCAGTACTACAGGGGGGCCAAAAACATTCAGTACTTC.

This chain uses TRBV15 with TRBJ2-3; D ambiguous. CDR3 size: 15 residues. Germline V gene sequence: CDR1 LNHNV, CDR2 YYDKDF (reference sequence). Trimming took 0 bases from V and 9 from J, leaving 16 bases between them. The CDR3 loop is CATSRETDKALTQYF. In DNA form, the CDR3 reads TGTGCCACCAGCAGAGAAACTGATAAAGCCCTGACGCAGTATTTT.

The gene calls are TRBV18 and TRBJ1-1; the D gene is possibly TRBD1 (5 bases). The germline CDR1 and CDR2 sequences are KGHSH and LQKENI. Deletions cut 4 bases from V and 1 base from J, with 16 bases between. The CDR3 spans 16 residues. The CDR3 reads CASSQGPPKANTEAFF. The CDR3 DNA sequence: TGTGCCAGCTCACAGGGGCCCCCCAAAGCGAACACTGAAGCTTTCTTT.

This chain links TRBV4-1 with TRBJ2-6; no clear D. Trimming stripped 4 bases from V and 2 bases from J, with 12 bases between. The CDR3 has 16 residues. Germline V gene sequence: CDR1 MGHRA, CDR2 YSYEKL. The CDR3: CASSPSGSPGANVLTF. In DNA, the CDR3 is TGCGCCAGCAGCCCATCGGGTAGTCCTGGGGCCAACGTCCTGACTTTC.

J is TRBJ1-3 and V is TRBV4-2, with 9 bases that match TRBD1. The CDR3 extends over 16 amino acids. CDR1 is LGHNA and CDR2 is YNFKEQ in the germline V gene. V dropped 4 bases and J dropped 0; count of bases not matched to a gene: 4. This CDR3 reads CASSRGQGLSGNTIYF. For the CDR3, the DNA is TGTGCCAGCAGCCGCGGACAGGGGCTCTCTGGAAACACCATATATTTT.

The chain uses TRBV7-7 and TRBJ2-2; the D gene is possibly TRBD2 (5 bases). There are 14 residues in the CDR3. The germline CDR1 and CDR2 sequences are SSHAT and FNYEAQ (reference sequence). The CDR3 here is CASSLDYATGELFF. CDR3 nucleotide sequence: TGTGCTAGCTCCTTAGACTACGCCACCGGGGAGCTGTTTTTT. The full variable domain, completed using reference TRBV7-7 and TRBJ2-2, is GAGVSQSPRYKVTKRGQDVTLRCDPISSHATLYWYQQALGQGPEFLTYFNYEAQPDKSGLPSDRFSAERPEGSISTLTIQRTEQRDSAMYRCASSLDYATGELFFGEGSRLTVL.

The chain links TRBV7-8 to TRBJ2-2, with a possible D match to TRBD1 (5 bases). V shed 1 base and J shed 5 bases, with 14 bases lying between them. Germline loops: CDR1 SGHVS, CDR2 FQNEAQ. The CDR3 contains 16 residues. The DNA for the CDR3 is TGTGCCAGCAGCTTAGTTGTCGCAGGGAAGACCGGGGAGCTGTTTTTT. It is translated as CASSLVVAGKTGELFF. The complete variable domain, with remaining parts taken from reference TRBV7-8 and TRBJ2-2, reads GAGVSQSPRYKVAKRGQDVALRCDPISGHVSLFWYQQALGQGPEFLTYFQNEAQLDKSGLPSDRFFAERPEGSVSTLKIQRTQQEDSAVYLCASSLVVAGKTGELFFGEGSRLTVL.

The chain uses TRBV7-3 and TRBJ2-3, with 7 bases that match TRBD2. V lost 0 bases to trimming and J lost 11 bases; unmatched junction nucleotides: 5. Germline V gene lookup returns CDR1 SGHTA and CDR2 FQGTGA. CDR3 length: 13 residues. The CDR3 sequence: CASSLTPSGGQYF. The CDR3 region has the DNA TGTGCCAGCAGCTTAACGCCCTCGGGGGGGCAGTATTTT.

The V and J genes are TRBV18 and TRBJ1-1; D unresolved. Trimming took 3 bases from V and 7 from J, leaving 15 bases between them. Germline CDR1 KGHSH, CDR2 LQKENI. There are 14 residues in the CDR3. The DNA of the CDR3 is TGTGCCAGCTCACCCGCCTTGTCGGGGAATGAAGCTTTCTTT. Translation: CASSPALSGNEAFF.

V usage is TRBV7-9 and J usage is TRBJ2-1; TRBD1 agrees at 11 bases. Germline V gene lookup returns CDR1 SEHNR and CDR2 FQNEAQ (reference sequence). The junction had 0 bases not matched to a gene; V was cut back by 5 bases and J by 6 bases. The CDR3 spans 13 residues. The CDR3, as DNA: TGTGCCAGCAGCGGGACAGGGGGCAATGAGCAGTTCTTC. This translates into CASSGTGGNEQFF.

V usage is TRBV6-1 and J usage is TRBJ1-5, with TRBD1 as a possible D gene (5 bases). Germline V gene lookup returns CDR1 MNHNS and CDR2 SASEGT. The CDR3 totals 13 residues. With 7 bases removed from V and 4 bases from J, the gap between germline ends came to 11 bases. The CDR3 loop reads CASTPQGNQPQHF. Here the CDR3 DNA reads TGTGCCAGCACCCCCCAGGGAAATCAGCCCCAGCATTTT.

CDR3 sequence (DNA): TGTGCCAGCAGTCTAGCGGGGGGGCACACAGATACGCAGTATTTT. As protein: CASSLAGGHTDTQYF. The V call is TRBV2, the J call TRBJ2-3; 12 bases map to TRBD2. V dropped 5 bases and J dropped 2; count of bases not matched to a gene: 2. The V gene's germline CDR1 is SNHLY and CDR2 FYNNEI. The CDR3 spans 15 residues. The full variable domain, its missing parts supplied by reference TRBV2 and TRBJ2-3, is EPEVTQTPSHQVTQMGQEVILRCVPISNHLYFYWYRQILGQKVEFLVSFYNNEISEKSEIFDDQFSVERPDGSNFTLKIRSTKLEDSAMYFCASSLAGGHTDTQYFGPGTRLTVL.

The J gene is TRBJ1-1, the V gene TRBV19, with TRBD1 identical over 8 bases. V dropped 3 bases and J dropped 6; count of bases not matched to a gene: 15. The CDR3 is 17 residues long. Germline CDR1 is LNHDA and CDR2 is SQIVND (reference sequence). CDR3 nucleotide sequence: TGTGCCAGTAGTATGCAGGGGGCCGTAAGTCAGGGGGCTGAAGCTTTCTTT. Encoded protein: CASSMQGAVSQGAEAFF.

The chain links TRBV7-2 to TRBJ2-7; TRBD1 is a possible D gene (5 bases). Germline CDR1 and CDR2: SGHTA and FQGNSA. V lost 4 bases, J lost 3 bases, and 13 bases lay in between. This CDR3 has 14 residues. The CDR3 DNA reads as TGTGCCAGCAGCTCACCTCAGGGTTACTACGAGCAGTACTTC. Its protein is CASSSPQGYYEQYF.

This clone is a singleton in its sample. The chain employs TRBV28 and TRBJ1-1, with D unresolved. The CDR3 runs to 15 residues. CDR1 and CDR2 (germline): MDHEN, SYDVKM. Trimming cost V 5 bases and J 0 bases, with 13 bases left between them. The chain's CDR3 is CASSLRPEMNTEAFF. In DNA form, the CDR3 reads TGTGCCAGCAGTCTACGTCCCGAGATGAACACTGAAGCTTTCTTT.